What follows is one T cell receptor (beta chain) and its context. The antigen is undetermined. Molecules of cDNA were individually given unique molecular identifiers that were attached to them. TCRdb recomputed calls from the 5' RACE reads with MiXCR, one row per CDR3 protein. The profile shows just over 95,000 distinct CDR3 sequences, approximately 10% of them singletons. This entry belongs to a study of early T cells in non-severe SARS-CoV-2 infection. Study-level information: From unsorted whole blood, bulk RNA was sequenced, and the chains remained unpaired.

Overall study results and limits: The study's VDJdb matching favored anti-spike CD8 responses and missed private and CD4 specificities.

CDR1 and CDR2 (germline): LNHDA, SQIVND (reference sequence). The CDR3 sequence is 14 residues long. Germline trimming cut 7 bases from V and 3 bases from J; bases unmatched to any gene: 7. Sequencing was performed on whole blood, taken at baseline. This TCR derives from an adult who was a healthcare worker with PCR-confirmed SARS-CoV-2 infection or an uninfected control (not recorded which). This chain links TRBV19 with TRBJ1-2; TRBD1 aligns across 8 bases. The CDR3 spells CASNPGQGHYGYTF. The CDR3 region has the DNA TGTGCCAGTAACCCCGGACAGGGACACTATGGCTACACCTTC.